The 21 T cell receptor beta chains below all came from one sample that was sequenced in a study of human T cells and chemical hapten exposure. Time point indicated: patch test 1, 2 weeks after DPC sensitization. Treatment of the sample: therapeutic diphenylcyclopropenone sensitization with weekly scalp DPC. A single record per CDR3 protein comes from TCRdb applying MiXCR to the RACE reads. Among around 110,000 distinct CDR3 sequences listed, about an eighth were seen once. The source was whole blood, collected in connection with sensitization to the hapten diphenylcyclopropenone (DPC). These receptors were collected from a woman aged 45 to 65 with alopecia areata. Some clones in this sample may be carry-over from other donors' samples.

CDR3 amino acids: CARGTDTNIQYF. As DNA, the CDR3 is TGTGCCAGAGGGACAGATACAAACATTCAGTACTTC. V is TRBV2 and J is TRBJ2-4; TRBD1 matches at 7 bases. The CDR3 covers 12 residues. The V and J ends lost 9 bases and 6 bases, in that order; junction bases with no gene match: 5. Germline CDR1 is SNHLY and CDR2 is FYNNEI.

This clonotype was detected ten times or more. The chain couples TRBV11-2 to TRBJ2-7, with 11 nucleotides matching TRBD1. The length of the CDR3 is 12 residues. After removal of 4 bases from V and 7 bases from J, the junction contained 0 bases not matched to a gene. Germline CDR1 SGHAT, CDR2 FQNNGV. CDR3 amino acids: CASSWDRGEQYF. The CDR3 DNA reads as TGTGCCAGCAGCTGGGACAGGGGGGAGCAGTACTTC. Filled out from reference TRBV11-2 and TRBJ2-7, the complete variable domain reads EAGVAQSPRYKIIEKRQSVAFWCNPISGHATLYWYQQILGQGPKLLIQFQNNGVVDDSQLPKDRFSAERLKGVDSTLKIQPAKLEDSAVYLCASSWDRGEQYFGPGTRLTVT.

This clonotype was picked up many times. V usage is TRBV2 and J usage is TRBJ1-5, with D possibly TRBD1 on 6 matching bases. Trimming took off 6 bases at V and 7 bases at J, with 13 bases between the two ends. In germline, CDR1 is SNHLY, CDR2 FYNNEI. The CDR3 runs to 13 residues. The CDR3 DNA reads as TGTGCCAGCAGGTACAGGGAAGGACAGCCCCAGCATTTT. Translated, it gives CASRYREGQPQHF.

This clonotype appeared a few times. The CDR3 sequence: CASREGGGTDTQYF. CDR3 sequence (DNA): TGTGCCAGCAGGGAAGGGGGCGGCACAGATACGCAGTATTTT. The V and J genes are TRBV28 and TRBJ2-3; 7 nucleotides match TRBD1. Trimming cost V 6 bases and J 1 base; bases outside gene matches: 4. The CDR3 extends over 14 amino acids. In germline, CDR1 is MDHEN, CDR2 SYDVKM.

Ten or more counts support this clonotype. V gene TRBV20-1 combines with J gene TRBJ2-3; 12 nucleotides align to TRBD1. Per the germline V gene, CDR1 is DFQATT and CDR2 is SNEGSKA (reference sequence). J was trimmed by 4 bases and V by 5 bases; bases with no gene match: 13. This CDR3 spans 17 amino acids. The CDR3 coding sequence is TGCAGTGCTCCCCACCCCCGGGACAGGGGGCCGGCAGATACGCAGTATTTT. It translates to CSAPHPRDRGPADTQYF.

This clonotype has just a few counts. The chain combines TRBV11-2 with TRBJ1-1; tentative D call: TRBD1 (6 bases). Trimming shortened V by 5 bases and J by 4 bases, and 11 bases separated the two germline ends. CDR3 length: 13 residues. Germline V CDR1 and CDR2: SGHAT, FQNNGV. CDR3 bases: TGTGCCAGCAGCGGGGGGCAGGGCACTGAAGCTTTCTTT. It yields the protein CASSGGQGTEAFF.

The rearrangement joins TRBV7-2 to TRBJ2-3; tentative D call: TRBD1 (5 bases). The CDR3 extends over 15 amino acids. V gave up 3 bases and J gave up 2 bases, with 12 bases separating them. Germline V gives CDR1 SGHTA, CDR2 FQGNSA. CDR3 DNA: TGTGCCAGCAGCTTCCAGGGTTGGGCCACAGATACGCAGTATTTT. This sequence encodes CASSFQGWATDTQYF.

CDR3 nucleotide sequence: TGTGCCAGCAGCTTAGTTGGTGGGGAGACTGAAGCTTTCTTT. It yields the protein CASSLVGGETEAFF. The J gene is TRBJ1-1, the V gene TRBV11-2; D gene uncertain. Trimming took 1 base from V and 5 from J, leaving 11 bases between them. Germline values: CDR1 SGHAT, CDR2 FQNNGV. CDR3 length: 14 residues.

This clonotype has just a few counts. The V and J genes are TRBV14 and TRBJ1-6; D not resolved. The germline gives CDR1 SGHDN, CDR2 FVKESK. Trimming took off 1 base at V and 10 bases at J, with 8 bases between the two ends. This CDR3 spans 13 amino acids. CDR3 amino acids: CASSQGLGSPLHF. CDR3 DNA sequence: TGTGCCAGCAGCCAAGGTCTTGGATCACCCCTCCACTTT.

The V call is TRBV12-3 or TRBV12-4, the J call TRBJ1-2, with D possibly TRBD1 on 6 matching bases. The CDR3 totals 12 residues. V was cut by 5 bases and J by 7 bases, with 11 bases left in between. The CDR3 DNA is TGTGCCAGCAGTATGGGGGGCAGTGGCTACACCTTC. It translates to CASSMGGSGYTF.

The chain combines TRBV6-5 with TRBJ2-3; D may correspond to TRBD1 or TRBD2 (5 bases each). The CDR3 is 15 amino acids. Trimming cost V 6 bases and J 6 bases, with 19 bases left between them. Germline CDR1 MNHEY, CDR2 SVGAGI. Here the CDR3 DNA reads TGTGCCAGCAGCATCCGGGACGGCCGTTGGGATACGCAGTATTTT. Protein: CASSIRDGRWDTQYF.

In this sample, this clonotype turned up a few times. The chain links TRBV12-3 or TRBV12-4 to TRBJ2-7, with 10 bases aligning to TRBD1. The CDR3 length is 14 residues. The ends lost 3 bases at V and 6 bases at J; junction bases unmatched: 5. CDR3 nucleotide sequence: TGTGCCAGCAGTTTGTATCGGGACAGGGGCGAGCAGTACTTC. Its protein product is CASSLYRDRGEQYF.

In its sample, this clonotype was seen many times. The chain carries TRBV11-2 and TRBJ2-4, with 10 bases that match TRBD1. The CDR3 covers 15 residues. The V segment lost 1 base and the J segment 5 bases; nucleotides outside the gene matches: 2. Germline lookup yields CDR1 SGHAT and CDR2 FQNNGV. The CDR3 DNA follows: TGTGCCAGCAGCTTAGGACAGGGGGCTGAAAACATTCAGTACTTC. Translated: CASSLGQGAENIQYF.

The sample holds a few counts of this clonotype. The chain has TRBV7-2 and TRBJ2-5, with D perhaps matching TRBD2 (6 bases). The V end lost 1 base, the J end lost 0 bases, and 12 bases lay between the germline ends. The CDR3 contains 16 residues. The germline gives CDR1 SGHTA, CDR2 FQGNSA. The CDR3 region is CASSLVADPYQETQYF. The CDR3 bases are TGTGCCAGCAGCTTAGTAGCGGACCCGTACCAAGAGACCCAGTACTTC.

The chain joins TRBV18 to TRBJ2-5; D possibly uses TRBD1 or TRBD2 (5 bases each). Trimming removed 6 bases from V and 5 bases from J, with 10 bases in between. This CDR3 contains 12 residues. The V gene's germline CDR1 is KGHSH and CDR2 LQKENI. This CDR3 reads CASSTREETQYF. CDR3 coding DNA: TGTGCCAGCTCGACCAGGGAGGAGACCCAGTACTTC.

Many counts were recorded for this clonotype. The V call is TRBV29-1, the J call TRBJ2-6; 12 bases match TRBD1. Germline CDR1 and CDR2: SQVTM and ANQGSEA. The CDR3 loop spans 16 amino acids. Trimming removed 4 bases from V and 1 base from J; junction bases left unmatched: 2. The CDR3 loop reads CSVGGQGASGANVLTF. In DNA form, the CDR3 reads TGCAGCGTTGGGGGACAGGGGGCGTCTGGGGCCAACGTCCTGACTTTC.

In its sample, this clonotype was seen many times. The chain combines TRBV11-2 with TRBJ2-7; 8 nucleotides match TRBD1. V lost 3 bases to trimming and J lost 4 bases; unmatched junction nucleotides: 2. The germline V gene encodes CDR1 SGHAT and CDR2 FQNNGV. This CDR3 region has 13 residues. The CDR3 region is CASSLGQVYEQYF. CDR3 in DNA: TGTGCCAGCAGCTTGGGACAGGTGTACGAGCAGTACTTC.

The V gene is TRBV6-7, the J gene TRBJ2-3, with TRBD2 identical over 13 bases. TRBV6-7 is classed as an ORF, of uncertain function. CDR3 length equals 17 residues. V was pared by 4 bases and J by 2 bases, with 6 bases of the junction left unmatched. The CDR3 DNA reads TGTGCCAGCAGTTCCCCCGGGACTAGCGGGGACACAGATACGCAGTATTTT. Its translation: CASSSPGTSGDTDTQYF.

This sequence joins TRBV2 and TRBJ1-6, with 9 bases lining up with TRBD1. Losses at the gene ends were 8 bases for V and 6 bases for J; bases not matched to a gene: 8. CDR1 and CDR2 (germline): SNHLY, FYNNEI. The CDR3 is 15 residues long. Here the CDR3 DNA reads TGTGCCAGCTTCTCCGGGACAGGGCTTAATTCACCCCTCCACTTT. This translates into CASFSGTGLNSPLHF. The full variable domain, rest sourced from reference TRBV2 and TRBJ1-6, is EPEVTQTPSHQVTQMGQEVILRCVPISNHLYFYWYRQILGQKVEFLVSFYNNEISEKSEIFDDQFSVERPDGSNFTLKIRSTKLEDSAMYFCASFSGTGLNSPLHFGNGTRLTVT.

The CDR3 DNA reads TGTGCCAGCAGTGCCGCCGCGACAGGGACCTACGAGCAGTACTTC. It translates to CASSAAATGTYEQYF. V is TRBV28 and J is TRBJ2-7, with 7 bases identical to TRBD1. Unmatched junction bases numbered 9, after V lost 5 bases and J lost 2 bases. The germline V gene encodes CDR1 MDHEN and CDR2 SYDVKM. The CDR3 loop spans 15 amino acids.

This clonotype has only a few counts. The chain employs TRBV7-9 and TRBJ1-2; no reliable D call. From germline, CDR1 is SEHNR and CDR2 FQNEAQ (reference sequence). The ends were cut back, 5 bases at V and 4 bases at J, with 8 bases in the middle. The CDR3 has 12 residues. The CDR3 DNA reads as TGTGCCAGCAGCGAGAGAGCCTATGGCTACACCTTC. This encodes CASSERAYGYTF.